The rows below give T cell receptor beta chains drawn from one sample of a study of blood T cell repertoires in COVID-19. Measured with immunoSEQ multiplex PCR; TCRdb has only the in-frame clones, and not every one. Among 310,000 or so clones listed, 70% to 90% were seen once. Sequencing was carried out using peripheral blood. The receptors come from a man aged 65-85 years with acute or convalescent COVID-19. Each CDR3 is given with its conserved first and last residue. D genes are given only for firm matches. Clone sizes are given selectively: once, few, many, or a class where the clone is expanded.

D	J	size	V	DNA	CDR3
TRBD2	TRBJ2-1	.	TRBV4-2	TGTGCCAGCAGCCAGCTAGCGGGAGGGCCAAATGAGCAGTTCTTC	CASSQLAGGPNEQFF
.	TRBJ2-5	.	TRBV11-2	TGTGCCAGCAGCTTTAGCGGTCAAGAGACCCAGTACTTC	CASSFSGQETQYF
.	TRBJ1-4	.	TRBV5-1	TGCGCCAGCAGCTTGGGTGTTCAGGGTTCAGCAACTAATGAAAAACTGTTTTTT	CASSLGVQGSATNEKLFF
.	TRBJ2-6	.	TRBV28	TGTGCCTATGGACAGCGGTCGTCTGGGGCCAACGTCCTGACTTTC	CAYGQRSSGANVLTF
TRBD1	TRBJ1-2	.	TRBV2	TGTGCCAGCAGTGAAGTATCTCCAGACAGGGGGCCTGATGGCTACACCTTC	CASSEVSPDRGPDGYTF
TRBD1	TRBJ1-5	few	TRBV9	TGTGCCAGCAGCGTAGCCGGGACAGCAAATCAGCCCCAGCATTTT	CASSVAGTANQPQHF
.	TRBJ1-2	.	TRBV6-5	TGTGCCAGCAGTTACTCACGGAGAGCTAACTATGGCTACACCTTC	CASSYSRRANYGYTF
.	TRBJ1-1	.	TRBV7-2	TGTGCCAGCAGCTTTAATGGGGGGGGGAACACTGAAGCTTTCTTT	CASSFNGGGNTEAFF
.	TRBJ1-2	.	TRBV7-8	TGTGCCAGCAGCCTATTAAACCCTGGCAGGTCCTATGGCTACACCTTC	CASSLLNPGRSYGYTF
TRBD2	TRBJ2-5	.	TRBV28	TGTGCCACCCAGGTAGCGGGGAGCGAGACCCAGTACTTC	CATQVAGSETQYF
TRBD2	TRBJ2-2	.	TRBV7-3	TGTGCCAGCAGCTTAGGACTAGCGGGGGGCCGTAACACCGGGGAGCTGTTTTTT	CASSLGLAGGRNTGELFF
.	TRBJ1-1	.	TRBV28	TGTGCCAGCAGTTTTGGAGGAAACAGGAACACTGAAGCTTTCTTT	CASSFGGNRNTEAFF
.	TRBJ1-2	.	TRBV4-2	TGTGCCAGCAGCCAAGTTCTCCAGGGTGGCTACACCTTC	CASSQVLQGGYTF
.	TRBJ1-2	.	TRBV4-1	TGCGCCAGCAGCCAAGGATCGGGTAATGGCTACACCTTC	CASSQGSGNGYTF
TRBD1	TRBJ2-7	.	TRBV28	TGTGCCAGCAGTTTCCCAACTCTCCGGGACAGGGTGTCCTACGAGCAGTACTTC	CASSFPTLRDRVSYEQYF
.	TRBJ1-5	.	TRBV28	TGTGCCAGCAGTTCGTTGACAGAAGTCAGCAATCAGCCCCAGCATTTT	CASSSLTEVSNQPQHF
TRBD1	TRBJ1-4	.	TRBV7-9	TGTGCCAGCAGCCCCGGACAGGGGGTTACTGAAAAACTGTTTTTT	CASSPGQGVTEKLFF
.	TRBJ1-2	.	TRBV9	TGTGCCAGCACCAAAACGGGGGTTTATGGCTACACCTTC	CASTKTGVYGYTF
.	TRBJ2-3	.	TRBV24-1	TGTGCCACCACTGTGCGCCTTAGAGCAGATACGCAGTATTTT	CATTVRLRADTQYF
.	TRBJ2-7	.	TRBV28	TGTGCCAGCAGTTTATTTGGGGCGGTCAGCTCCTACGAGCAGTACTTC	CASSLFGAVSSYEQYF
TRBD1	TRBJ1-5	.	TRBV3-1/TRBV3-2	TGTGCCAGCAGCCAAGGCCGGACAGGGGATCAGCCCCAGCATTTT	CASSQGRTGDQPQHF
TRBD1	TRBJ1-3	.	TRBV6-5	TGTGCCAGCAGCTTGGGACAGGGACGAAACACCATATATTTT	CASSLGQGRNTIYF
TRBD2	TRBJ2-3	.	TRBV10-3	TGTGCCATCAGTGAGCGGACTAGCGGGAGGGGGGCAGATACGCAGTATTTT	CAISERTSGRGADTQYF
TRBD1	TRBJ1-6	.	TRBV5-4	TGTGCCAGCAGCCGAGGACAGGGCGATAATTCACCCCTCCACTTT	CASSRGQGDNSPLHF
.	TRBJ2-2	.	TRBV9	TGTGCCAGCACCTCATACGGGACTCTTAACACCGGGGAGCTGTTTTTT	CASTSYGTLNTGELFF
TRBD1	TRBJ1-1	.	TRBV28	TGTGCCAGCAGCCGGACAGGGACGAGGACTGAAGCTTTCTTT	CASSRTGTRTEAFF
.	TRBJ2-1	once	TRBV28	TGTGCCAGCAGTACCTACAGGGTTTATGAGCAGTTCTTC	CASSTYRVYEQFF
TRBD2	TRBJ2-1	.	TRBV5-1	TGCGCCAGCAGCTTGGACGGGGGGGCCCCCAATGAGCAGTTCTTC	CASSLDGGAPNEQFF
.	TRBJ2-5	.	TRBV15	TGTGCCACCAGCAGAGATCTAATCGGGCAAGAGACCCAGTACTTC	CATSRDLIGQETQYF
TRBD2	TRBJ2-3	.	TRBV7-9	TGTGCCAGCAGCTTAGTTAGCGGGGTCCGGGATACGCAGTATTTT	CASSLVSGVRDTQYF
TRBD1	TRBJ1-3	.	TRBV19	TGTGCCAGTAGTGACAGAGGGGGCGCCTCTGGAAACACCATATATTTT	CASSDRGGASGNTIYF
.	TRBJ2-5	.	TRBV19	TGTGCCAGTAGTACAAGACAGAAAGAGACCCAGTACTTC	CASSTRQKETQYF
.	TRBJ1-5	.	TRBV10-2	TGCGCCAGCAGCCATTGGGGAGTGGGGATCGAGCCCCAGCATTTT	CASSHWGVGIEPQHF
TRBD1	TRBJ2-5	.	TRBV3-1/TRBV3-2	TGTGCCAGCAGCCATTCACAGGGGAAGACCCAGTACTTC	CASSHSQGKTQYF
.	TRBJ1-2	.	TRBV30	TGTGCCTGGGGTCCGGGACTCACCTCTGGCTACACCTTC	CAWGPGLTSGYTF
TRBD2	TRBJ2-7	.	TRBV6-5	TGTGCCAGCAGGAGTCTAGCGGGAACCTACGAGCAGTACTTC	CASRSLAGTYEQYF
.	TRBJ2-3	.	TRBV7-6	TGTGCCAGCAGCTTAGCGGGGGGGCCGCTAAGCACAGATACGCAGTATTTT	CASSLAGGPLSTDTQYF
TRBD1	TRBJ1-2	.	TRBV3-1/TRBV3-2	TGTGCCAGCAACCCGGGACAGGGGGACTATGGCTACACCTTC	CASNPGQGDYGYTF
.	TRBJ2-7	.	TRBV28	TGTGCCAGCAGTTTTAGTCTCACCTACGAGCAGTACTTC	CASSFSLTYEQYF
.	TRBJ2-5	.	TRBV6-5	TGTGCCAGCACCGTAGACGTCGGAGGAGAGACCCAGTACTTC	CASTVDVGGETQYF
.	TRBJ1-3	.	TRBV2	TGTGCCAGCAGTTCGAGCCCCATTATAAATTCTGGAAACACCATATATTTT	CASSSSPIINSGNTIYF
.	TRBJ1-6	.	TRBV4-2	TGTGCCAGCAGCCAGCCTGGCCCAATTTCTTCACCCCTCCACTTT	CASSQPGPISSPLHF
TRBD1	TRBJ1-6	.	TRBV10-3	TGTGCCATACGACAGGGGATGAATTCACCCCTCCACTTT	CAIRQGMNSPLHF
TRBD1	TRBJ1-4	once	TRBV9	TGTGCCAGCAGCTCTCGGACAGGGGTTAATGAAAAACTGTTTTTT	CASSSRTGVNEKLFF
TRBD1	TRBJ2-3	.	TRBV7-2	TGTGCCAGCAGCCCAGTTCTACAGGGGTTCAATACGCAGTATTTT	CASSPVLQGFNTQYF
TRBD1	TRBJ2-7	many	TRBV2	TGTGCCAGCAGTGAAGGGACCGACAGGGTTCTTCCTTACGAGCAGTACTTC	CASSEGTDRVLPYEQYF
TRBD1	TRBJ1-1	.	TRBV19	TGTGCCAGTAGTAACCCCCAGACAGGGGCCCTTGAAGCTTTCTTT	CASSNPQTGALEAFF
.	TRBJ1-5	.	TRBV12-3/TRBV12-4	TGTGCCAGCAGTTTGGGGGCTTATCAGCCCCAGCATTTT	CASSLGAYQPQHF
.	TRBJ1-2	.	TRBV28	TGTGCCAGCAGTTCTACAGGGTCCGGCTATGGCTACACCTTC	CASSSTGSGYGYTF
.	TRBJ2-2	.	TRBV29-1	TGCAGCGTTACAAGCCAGGCGAACACCGGGGAGCTGTTTTTT	CSVTSQANTGELFF
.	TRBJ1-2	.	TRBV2	TGTGCCAGCAGTGGGGACATCAGAGCCGGCTACACCTTC	CASSGDIRAGYTF